The source of this T cell receptor (beta chain) is a study of cytomegalovirus exposure and HLA in healthy donors. Points from the study as a whole: V- and J-gene trimming in TCR beta was tied to a missense DCLRE1C variant by an analysis performed later. Later analysis suggested links between common viral pathogens and several top significant clusters.

Remarks on this clone: Its antigen is unidentified.

The CDR3 spans 16 residues. Trimming shortened V by 10 bases and J by 2 bases, and 21 bases separated the two germline ends. The PCR used 60 Vbeta and 13 Jbeta primers. Profiling relied on immunoSEQ multiplex PCR, and the TCRdb table lists in-frame clones only, not all of them. The table includes some 130,000 clones, 80% detected once. The chain joins TRBV23-1 to TRBJ1-3; D is perhaps TRBD1 (6 bases). TRBV23-1 has ORF status, its function being uncertain. The sequence came from a man aged 40-55 years in good health and CMV-seronegative. Sample: PBMCs. Here the CDR3 DNA reads TGCGCCACCTCCCTGGACAGCTACTTCCCTGGAAACACCATATATTTT. Translated, it gives CATSLDSYFPGNTIYF.